Detailed here is one TCR beta chain. In its sample, this clonotype was seen a few times. Its cognate antigen has yet to be identified. No qualities accompany the bases; no much larger clone lies one base away. Set within a cohort of healthcare workers in London, UK, this nested case-control study involved weekly PCR testing of nasopharyngeal swabs along with blood sampling. Between 23 and 31 March 2020, the week of the UK lockdown, healthcare workers were enrolled and then followed up weekly for as long as 16 weeks. Sequences MGHRA (CDR1) and YSYEKL (CDR2) are obtained from the germline V gene. The CDR3 measures 15 amino acids from cysteine to phenylalanine. Of the read, only the CDR3 DNA is kept; its 45 bases are in frame from base 1. A distance of 10 bases separates the germline ends of V and J, which lose 4 bases and 1 base respectively. The library was prepared using 5' RACE. Sequencing relied on a NextSeq 500. Unique molecular identifiers were attached to individual cDNA molecules in the TCR library protocol so that sequencing error and PCR bias could be corrected. Both TCR alpha and beta chains were sequenced, and tight co-correlation was observed between alpha and beta sequence abundances in each sample. The authors' pipeline ran thus. Decombinator V4 was used to annotate TCR sequences for V gene, J gene and CDR3. TCRs were defined as expanded if a significant change between any two time points was detected under a Poisson model with p below 0.0001. TCR abundances were normalised to the total number of TCRs sequenced per sample and expressed as counts per million. TRAV1-2 paired with TRAJ12, TRAJ20 or TRAJ33 defined MAIT TCRs, while TRAV10 paired with TRAJ18 defined iNKT TCRs. VDJdb, accessed 1 November 2021, was searched for CMV, EBV and SARS-CoV-2 annotated TCRs, excluding TCRs annotated for multiple antigens. TCRdb reanalyzed the raw reads on its own, using fastp at Q25 for trimming and MiXCR for clone calling, and kept in-frame beta chains. CDR3 protein duplicates are merged, each entry listing the most common genes and DNA. The V and J calls were not made by the authors but by TCRdb's processing. Here the sample has around 80,000 distinct CDR3 sequences; about 10% occur a single time. The ten largest clones represent just over 8% of the sample.

This sample stems from a study of early T cells in non-severe SARS-CoV-2 infection (dated by TCRdb to about 2021). With respect to the entire study: Bulk RNA from unsorted whole blood was used for TCR sequencing, so alpha and beta chains could not be paired. The paper as a whole reports these results and caveats: VDJdb matching was skewed toward anti-spike CD8 responses and likely underestimated virus-specific expansions by missing private and CD4 specificities.

The material sequenced was whole blood, taken at baseline. The rearranged chain carries TRBV4-1 and TRBJ1-4, with TRBD1 tentatively as D gene (5 bases match). The sequence was obtained from an adult who was a healthcare worker with PCR-confirmed SARS-CoV-2 infection or an uninfected control (not recorded which). The CDR3 region has the sequence CASSPRAGTNEKLFF. DNA sequence: TGCGCCAGCAGCCCCAGGGCCGGAACTAATGAAAAACTGTTTTTT.